These 30 T cell receptor beta chains share one sample of origin, sequenced in a study of blood T cells in healthy people across ages. Alongside a J-beta primer mix, a sample-barcoded 5' primer served in a second PCR lasting roughly 6 to 11 cycles. TCRdb reprocessed the 5' RACE reads via MiXCR and lists one record per CDR3 protein. The table lists more than 800,000 distinct CDR3 sequences, 25% to 35% of them singletons. Source material: blood. The source is a woman older than 75 in good health.

This clonotype was recorded at least ten times. This sequence joins TRBV25-1 and TRBJ2-5, with a tentative D call TRBD2 (6 bases). The CDR3 loop spans 13 amino acids. V dropped 2 bases and J dropped 11 bases, with 15 bases sitting between them. From germline, CDR1 is MGHDK and CDR2 SYGVNS. The DNA of the CDR3 is TGTGCCAGCAGTGAACGGGGGTTGGGAGAGCAGTACTTC. Encoded protein: CASSERGLGEQYF.

J is TRBJ2-5 and V is TRBV6-5; 13 bases are shared with TRBD2. Matching the DNA end better, TRBJ2-7 makes the J call doubtful. The germline CDR1 and CDR2 sequences are MNHEY and SVGAGI. The CDR3 runs 17 residues. CDR3 protein: CASSYSDPGLAGYEQYF. Written as DNA, the CDR3 is TGTGCCAGCAGTTACTCTGATCCGGGACTAGCGGGGTACGAGCAGTACTTC.

There are many counts of this clonotype. This chain links TRBV6-1 with TRBJ2-7; possibly TRBD2 for D (5 bases). Germline CDR1 and CDR2: MNHNS and SASEGT. V was cut by 8 bases and J by 3 bases, with 20 bases left in between. The CDR3 has 15 residues. The CDR3 protein is CASVAGAETVYEQYF. CDR3 nucleotides: TGTGCCAGCGTCGCAGGAGCGGAAACTGTCTACGAGCAGTACTTC.

At least ten counts were recorded for this clonotype. V usage is TRBV19 and J usage is TRBJ2-3, with unresolved D. The length of the CDR3 is 13 residues. Germline CDR1 reads LNHDA; CDR2 reads SQIVND (reference sequence). V dropped 4 bases and J dropped 1 base, with 6 bases sitting between them. The CDR3: CASSTSGTDTQYF. CDR3 DNA sequence: TGTGCCAGTAGTACATCCGGCACAGATACGCAGTATTTT.

This clonotype was picked up a small number of times. The V call is TRBV5-8, the J call TRBJ2-6, with D hard to call. CDR1 and CDR2 from the germline V gene are SGHTS and YDEGEE. This CDR3 is built from 18 residues. V lost 2 bases, J lost 1 base, and 16 bases lay in between. The chain's CDR3 is CASSFRVKRRSGANVLTF. As DNA, the CDR3 is TGTGCCAGCAGCTTTAGGGTAAAGAGGCGTTCTGGGGCCAACGTCCTGACTTTC.

A word on this clonotype: A much larger clone differs by one base, so this may be a read error. The V gene is TRBV6-5, the J gene TRBJ2-1, with TRBD1 matching over 7 bases. This CDR3 is 16 amino acids long. The germline gives CDR1 MNHEY, CDR2 SVGAGI. CDR3 sequence: CASSWGRQGTYNERFF. DNA of the CDR3: TGTGCCAGCAGTTGGGGTAGACAGGGCACCTACAATGAGCGGTTCTTC.

V usage is TRBV7-2 and J usage is TRBJ2-7; D is unclear. Germline CDR1 SGHTA, CDR2 FQGNSA. The V end lost 4 bases, the J end lost 3 bases, and 16 bases lay between the germline ends. The CDR3 is made up of 15 amino acids. The chain's CDR3 is CASSSQIGSGYEQYF. In DNA form, the CDR3 reads TGTGCCAGCAGCTCCCAAATCGGCTCAGGCTACGAGCAGTACTTC.

This clonotype was seen ten or more times. The genes are TRBV5-5 and TRBJ2-7; 9 nucleotides agree with TRBD1. The CDR3 extends over 17 amino acids. The V gene's germline CDR1 is SGHKS and CDR2 YYEKEE (reference sequence). V was pared by 1 base and J by 1 base, with 9 bases of the junction left unmatched. CDR3 loop: CASSLLSGQGGSYEQYF. Here the CDR3 DNA reads TGTGCCAGCAGCTTGCTATCGGGACAGGGTGGTTCCTACGAGCAGTACTTC.

In this sample, this clonotype turned up a few times. This may be a read error: a much more frequent sequence differs by one nucleotide. The V call is TRBV6-2 or TRBV6-3, the J call TRBJ2-7; D ambiguous. This CDR3 region has 11 residues. Germline V lookup: CDR1 MNHEY, CDR2 SVGEGT. Trimming left V 7 bases short and J 5 bases short, with 9 bases between. CDR3 nucleotide sequence: TGTGCCAGCACCAGTGGCGACGAGCAGTACTTC. It codes for CASTSGDEQYF.

In this sample, this clonotype turned up many times. The V call is TRBV5-4, the J call TRBJ2-7, with 9 bases aligning to TRBD1. With V trimmed by 4 bases and J by 1 base, 6 bases remained unmatched. The CDR3 is 15 residues long. Germline CDR1 and CDR2: SGHNT and YYREEE (reference sequence). CDR3 loop: CASSPPGQGSYEQYF. The CDR3 nucleotides are TGTGCCAGCAGCCCGCCGGGACAGGGATCCTACGAGCAGTACTTC.

V and J are TRBV10-3 and TRBJ2-2; unclear D gene. The V and J ends lost 4 bases and 3 bases respectively, with 6 bases between them. The CDR3 is made up of 13 amino acids. Germline lookup yields CDR1 ENHRY and CDR2 SYGVKD. In DNA form, the CDR3 reads TGTGCCATCAGTGGAAGGGACACCGGGGAGCTGTTTTTT. Amino acid sequence: CAISGRDTGELFF.

Many counts were recorded for this clonotype. The chain combines TRBV2 with TRBJ2-5, with 10 bases identical to TRBD2. The CDR3 covers 16 residues. V lost 2 bases to trimming and J lost 5 bases; unmatched junction nucleotides: 8. Looked up from germline, CDR1 is SNHLY and CDR2 is FYNNEI. DNA of the CDR3: TGTGCCAGCAGTGAACAGCGGGGGGGCTCAAGGGAGACCCAGTACTTC. Translated, it gives CASSEQRGGSRETQYF.

This clonotype was recorded a few times. This chain joins TRBV12-3 or TRBV12-4 and TRBJ1-1, with 7 bases aligning to TRBD1. J gave up 1 base and V 5 bases, and 10 bases lay outside the gene matches. The CDR3 extends over 16 amino acids. This chain's CDR3 is CASSVTGARRNTEAFF. CDR3 nucleotides: TGTGCCAGCAGTGTCACAGGGGCGCGGAGGAACACTGAAGCTTTCTTT.

This clonotype was detected many times. The chain combines TRBV20-1 with TRBJ2-3; TRBD2 aligns across 7 bases. The germline gives CDR1 DFQATT, CDR2 SNEGSKA (reference sequence). Germline trimming cut 0 bases from V and 1 base from J; bases unmatched to any gene: 1. There are 14 residues in the CDR3. The CDR3 sequence: CSARDRGGTDTQYF. DNA of the CDR3: TGCAGTGCTAGAGATCGGGGGGGCACAGATACGCAGTATTTT.

This clonotype was counted only a few times. Given a much more abundant clone one base away, this may be a read error. This rearrangement joins TRBV21-1 to TRBJ2-5; the table's D call, TRBD2, was not checked against the DNA. TRBV21-1 is deemed a pseudogene. The CDR3 has 18 amino acids. CDR3 sequence: CASNARPGLAGGQETQYF. The DNA of the CDR3 is TGTGCCAGCAACGCTCGCCCTGGGCTAGCGGGGGGGCAAGAGACCCAGTACTTC.

This chain joins TRBV6-1 and TRBJ1-5; D is ambiguous. CDR3 length equals 14 residues. Germline V gene lookup returns CDR1 MNHNS and CDR2 SASEGT. V lost 5 bases and J lost 3, with 11 bases in between. The CDR3: CASSPDSHNQPQHF. The DNA for the CDR3 is TGTGCCAGCAGTCCGGACTCTCACAATCAGCCCCAGCATTTT.

The chain has TRBV24-1 and TRBJ1-2; D not resolved. This CDR3 spans 13 amino acids. Trimming cost V 0 bases and J 8 bases, with 9 bases left between them. Looked up from germline, CDR1 is KGHDR and CDR2 is SFDVKD. The CDR3 sequence: CATSDLQFSGYTF. The DNA for the CDR3 is TGTGCCACCAGTGATTTGCAATTTAGCGGCTACACCTTC.

This chain connects TRBV12-3 or TRBV12-4 to TRBJ1-2, with TRBD1 as a possible D gene (6 bases). The CDR3 covers 14 residues. The V end lost 5 bases, the J end lost 6 bases, and 16 bases lay between the germline ends. CDR3 DNA sequence: TGTGCCAGCAGTGAGAACCAGGGGTTGAATGGCTACACCTTC. Its protein product is CASSENQGLNGYTF.

The sample holds a few counts of this clonotype. V gene TRBV7-2 combines with J gene TRBJ1-3; no firm D call. The CDR3 is made up of 15 amino acids. Germline lookup yields CDR1 SGHTA and CDR2 FQGNSA. V shed 3 bases and J shed 1 base, with 10 bases lying between them. CDR3 DNA sequence: TGTGCCAGCAGCTTCCTTCCAGGTTCTGGAAACACCATATATTTT. Protein sequence: CASSFLPGSGNTIYF.

This clonotype has a count of ten or more. The rearrangement joins TRBV30 to TRBJ2-5; TRBD1 or TRBD2 may be the D gene (6 bases each). This CDR3 is 14 amino acids long. The germline CDR1 and CDR2 sequences are GTSNPN and SVGIG (reference sequence). Trimming removed 3 bases at V and 5 bases at J, with 16 bases between. CDR3 bases: TGTGCCTGGAGAGTGGAGCGGAGGGGGGAGACCCAGTACTTC. Amino acids: CAWRVERRGETQYF.

The chain combines TRBV5-1 with TRBJ2-4; D gene ambiguous. The CDR3 spans 13 residues. CDR1 is SGHRS and CDR2 is YFSETQ in the germline V gene. The V end was cut by 0 bases, the J end by 6 bases, with 7 bases between. The CDR3 region is CASSLGAGNIQYF. CDR3 in DNA: TGCGCCAGCAGCTTGGGAGCTGGAAACATTCAGTACTTC.

In the case of this clonotype: This may be a read error, as it is one base from a much larger clone. V gene TRBV15 combines with J gene TRBJ1-2; no definite D call. This CDR3 has 16 residues. CDR1 is LNHNV, CDR2 YYDKDF, per germline (reference sequence). V lost 0 bases and J 1 base, leaving 12 bases between the germline ends. CDR3 DNA sequence: TGTGCCACCAGCAGAGAGTATGGGCAGAGTAACTATGGCTACACCTTC. Protein: CATSREYGQSNYGYTF. Together with reference TRBV15 and TRBJ1-2, the CDR3 gives the full variable domain: DAMVIQNPRYQVTQFGKPVTLSCSQTLNHNVMYWYQQKSSQAPKLLFHYYDKDFNNEADTPDNFQSRRPNTSFCFLDIRSPGLGDTAMYLCATSREYGQSNYGYTFGSGTRLTVV.

As concerns this clonotype: At one boundary the junction diverges from the germline segment, which might be a read error. The rearrangement uses TRBV5-5 and TRBJ1-6; 9 nucleotides line up with TRBD1. The CDR3 runs 15 residues. Germline V gene sequence: CDR1 SGHKS, CDR2 YYEKEE (reference sequence). Here the CDR3 reads CARSPRDRVYSPLHF. The CDR3 bases are TGTGCCCGCAGCCCCCGGGACAGGGTCTACTCACCCCTCCACTTT.

On this clonotype itself: A much larger clone is a single base away; this may be a read error. The chain couples TRBV20-1 to TRBJ1-1, with D possibly being TRBD1 (5 bases). The V end was cut by 5 bases, the J end by 10 bases, with 23 bases between. This CDR3 spans 14 amino acids. Germline V lookup: CDR1 DFQATT, CDR2 SNEGSKA (reference sequence). DNA of the CDR3: TGCAGTGCTTCTCTTCCCGGGACCTCGGACGCAGCTTTCTTT. This translates into CSASLPGTSDAAFF.

The chain links TRBV12-3 or TRBV12-4 to TRBJ1-5, with TRBD1 as a possible D gene (5 bases). V was trimmed by 4 bases and J by 2 bases, leaving 12 bases between them. The CDR3 length is 15 residues. CDR3 nucleotide sequence: TGTGCCAGCAGTTCGACGATGGGGGGCAATCAGCCCCAGCATTTT. Translating it yields CASSSTMGGNQPQHF.

This clonotype occurred a few times. The rearrangement links TRBV18 to TRBJ2-7, with 7 bases fitting TRBD1. J lost 2 bases, V lost 5 bases, and 12 bases had no gene match. This CDR3 is built from 16 residues. Germline CDR1 and CDR2: KGHSH and LQKENI. This CDR3 is CASSSAGGMRPYEQYF. The CDR3 nucleotides read TGTGCCAGCTCATCTGCAGGGGGTATGAGGCCCTACGAGCAGTACTTC. Full variable domain (remainder filled in from reference TRBV18 and TRBJ2-7): NAGVMQNPRHLVRRRGQEARLRCSPMKGHSHVYWYRQLPEEGLKFMVYLQKENIIDESGMPKERFSAEFPKEGPSILRIQQVVRGDSAAYFCASSSAGGMRPYEQYFGPGTRLTVT.

This clonotype was seen at least ten times. The CDR3 spells CAISASGTVNEKLFF. The CDR3 region has the DNA TGTGCCATCAGTGCCTCCGGGACAGTAAATGAAAAACTGTTTTTT. The genes are TRBV10-3 and TRBJ1-4; 7 bases agree with TRBD1. This CDR3 spans 15 amino acids. The V segment lost 4 bases and the J segment 5 bases; nucleotides outside the gene matches: 7. CDR1 is ENHRY, CDR2 SYGVKD, per germline.

Points on this clonotype: One end of the junction fails to match germline, which may point to a read error. The chain links TRBV20-1 to TRBJ1-5; the match to TRBD1 covers 9 bases. The CDR3 loop spans 15 amino acids. Germline V gene sequence: CDR1 DFQATT, CDR2 SNEGSKA (reference sequence). CDR3 residues: CSAREGTGSNQPRHF. The CDR3, as DNA: TGCAGTGCTAGAGAGGGGACAGGGTCCAATCAGCCCCGGCATTTT.

This clonotype was observed at least ten times. This chain joins TRBV27 and TRBJ2-7; tentative D call: TRBD1 (6 bases). The V gene lost 5 bases and the J gene lost 6 bases, with 14 bases spanning the gap. This CDR3 has 13 residues. CDR1 is MNHEY, CDR2 SMNVEV, per germline (reference sequence). The CDR3 loop reads CASSPLQGFEQYF. DNA for the CDR3: TGTGCCAGCAGTCCACTCCAGGGGTTCGAGCAGTACTTC.

This clonotype appeared many times. CDR3 in amino acids: CASSLDRAALNEQFF. The CDR3, as DNA: TGCGCCAGCAGCCTGGACAGGGCTGCGTTAAATGAGCAGTTCTTC. This rearrangement joins TRBV5-1 to TRBJ2-1; 8 bases agree with TRBD1. CDR1 is SGHRS, CDR2 YFSETQ, per germline. The CDR3 consists of 15 residues. The junction had 10 bases not matched to a gene; V was cut back by 4 bases and J by 7 bases.